The T cell receptor beta chain under discussion was sequenced for a study of blood T cell repertoires in COVID-19. Assay used: immunoSEQ multiplex PCR; TCRdb lists only in-frame clones, some missing. Of approximately 200,000 clones detected, roughly 81% appear once; the ten largest clones hold over 0.95%. CDR3 length: 15 residues. Looked up from germline, CDR1 is ENHRY and CDR2 is SYGVKD. V lost 6 bases to trimming and J lost 4 bases, with 16 bases between them. Sequencing input: peripheral blood. This receptor was taken from a man aged 35 to 55 with acute or convalescent COVID-19. The chain joins TRBV10-3 to TRBJ1-3; D gene ambiguous. CDR3 residues: CAISHLTVNGNTIYF. CDR3 DNA: TGTGCCATCAGCCATTTAACAGTTAACGGAAACACCATATATTTT.